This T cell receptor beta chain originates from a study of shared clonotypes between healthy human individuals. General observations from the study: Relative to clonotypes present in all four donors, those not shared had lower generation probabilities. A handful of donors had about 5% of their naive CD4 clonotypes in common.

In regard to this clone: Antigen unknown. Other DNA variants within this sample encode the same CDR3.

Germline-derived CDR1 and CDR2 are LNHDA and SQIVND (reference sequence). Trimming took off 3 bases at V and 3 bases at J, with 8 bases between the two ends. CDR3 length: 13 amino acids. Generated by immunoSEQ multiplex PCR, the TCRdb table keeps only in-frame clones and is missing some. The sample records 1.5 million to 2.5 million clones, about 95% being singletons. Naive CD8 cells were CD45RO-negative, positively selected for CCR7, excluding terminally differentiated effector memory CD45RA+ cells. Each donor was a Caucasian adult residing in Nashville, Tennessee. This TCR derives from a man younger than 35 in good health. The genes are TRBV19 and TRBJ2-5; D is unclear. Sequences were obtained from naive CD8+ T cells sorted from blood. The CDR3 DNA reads TGTGCCAGTAGTATCGACGGTGAAGAGACCCAGTACTTC. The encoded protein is CASSIDGEETQYF.